The sample holds a few counts of the clone carrying this T cell receptor (beta chain). These data belong to a study of blood T cell repertoires in COVID-19. Study-wide background: Samples came from the United States, Italy and Spain, spanning acute and convalescent COVID-19.

From germline, CDR1 is SGHNT and CDR2 YYREEE (reference sequence). V was cut by 0 bases and J by 0 bases, with 9 bases left in between. This CDR3 is built from 16 residues. Study processing details: Counts of nucleated cells, estimated from reference gene primer amplification, were obtained. Clones were sequenced by immunoSEQ multiplex PCR, and TCRdb holds only the in-frame ones, with some missing. V, J and clone size are taken as reported in that table, and D and trimming were inferred from the DNA itself. The data show some 390,000 clones, with roughly 86% seen just once and approximately 2.5% held by the top ten.

This TCR was recovered from an older woman with COVID-19, enrolled during active disease. Sequenced sample: peripheral blood. The V and J genes are TRBV5-4 and TRBJ2-2, with D hard to call. The CDR3, as DNA: TGTGCCAGCAGCTTGGCTGGCCTAGCGAACACCGGGGAGCTGTTTTTT. Protein: CASSLAGLANTGELFF.